The present TCR beta chain was sequenced within a study of technical replicates of blood from several donors. This CDR3 is 16 amino acids long. Per germline, CDR1 MNHEY and CDR2 SMNVEV (reference sequence). The V segment lost 6 bases and the J segment 6 bases; nucleotides outside the gene matches: 6. Clones were sequenced by immunoSEQ multiplex PCR, and TCRdb holds only the in-frame ones, with some missing. The data show 60,000 to 80,000 clones, 92% seen once. V is TRBV27 and J is TRBJ2-2, with 14 bases matching TRBD2. Sequencing was done on a sample of T cells isolated from PBMCs. The clonotype was recovered from a human donor in good health. The CDR3 loop reads CASRTSGRALAGELFF. As DNA, the CDR3 is TGTGCCAGCAGGACTAGCGGGAGGGCCTTGGCCGGGGAGCTGTTTTTT.